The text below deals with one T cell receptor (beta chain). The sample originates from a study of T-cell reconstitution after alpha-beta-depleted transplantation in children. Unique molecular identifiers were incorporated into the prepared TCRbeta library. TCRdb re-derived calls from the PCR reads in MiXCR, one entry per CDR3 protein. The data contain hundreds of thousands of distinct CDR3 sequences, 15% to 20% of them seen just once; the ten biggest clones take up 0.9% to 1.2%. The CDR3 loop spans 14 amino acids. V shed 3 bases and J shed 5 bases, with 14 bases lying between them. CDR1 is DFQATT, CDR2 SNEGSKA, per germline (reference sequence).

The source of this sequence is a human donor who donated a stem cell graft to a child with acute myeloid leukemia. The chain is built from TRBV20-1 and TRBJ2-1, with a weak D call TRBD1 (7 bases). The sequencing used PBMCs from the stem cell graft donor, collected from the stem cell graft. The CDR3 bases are TGCAGTGCTAGGACAGGGACTGCGAACAATGAGCAGTTCTTC. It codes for CSARTGTANNEQFF.